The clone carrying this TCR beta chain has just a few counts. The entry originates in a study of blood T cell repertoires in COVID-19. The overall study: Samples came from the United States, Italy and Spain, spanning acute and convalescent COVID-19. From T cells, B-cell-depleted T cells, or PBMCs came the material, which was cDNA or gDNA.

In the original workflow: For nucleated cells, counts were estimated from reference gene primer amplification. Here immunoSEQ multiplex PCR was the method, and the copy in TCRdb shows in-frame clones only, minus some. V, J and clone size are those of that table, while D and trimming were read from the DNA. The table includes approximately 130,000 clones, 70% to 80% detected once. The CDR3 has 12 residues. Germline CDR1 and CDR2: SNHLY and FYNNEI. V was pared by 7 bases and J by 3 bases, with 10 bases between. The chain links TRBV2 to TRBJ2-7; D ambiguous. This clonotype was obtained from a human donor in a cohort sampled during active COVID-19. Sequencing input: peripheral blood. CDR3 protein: CASKENLYEQYF. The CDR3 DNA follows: TGTGCCAGCAAGGAGAACCTCTACGAGCAGTACTTC.